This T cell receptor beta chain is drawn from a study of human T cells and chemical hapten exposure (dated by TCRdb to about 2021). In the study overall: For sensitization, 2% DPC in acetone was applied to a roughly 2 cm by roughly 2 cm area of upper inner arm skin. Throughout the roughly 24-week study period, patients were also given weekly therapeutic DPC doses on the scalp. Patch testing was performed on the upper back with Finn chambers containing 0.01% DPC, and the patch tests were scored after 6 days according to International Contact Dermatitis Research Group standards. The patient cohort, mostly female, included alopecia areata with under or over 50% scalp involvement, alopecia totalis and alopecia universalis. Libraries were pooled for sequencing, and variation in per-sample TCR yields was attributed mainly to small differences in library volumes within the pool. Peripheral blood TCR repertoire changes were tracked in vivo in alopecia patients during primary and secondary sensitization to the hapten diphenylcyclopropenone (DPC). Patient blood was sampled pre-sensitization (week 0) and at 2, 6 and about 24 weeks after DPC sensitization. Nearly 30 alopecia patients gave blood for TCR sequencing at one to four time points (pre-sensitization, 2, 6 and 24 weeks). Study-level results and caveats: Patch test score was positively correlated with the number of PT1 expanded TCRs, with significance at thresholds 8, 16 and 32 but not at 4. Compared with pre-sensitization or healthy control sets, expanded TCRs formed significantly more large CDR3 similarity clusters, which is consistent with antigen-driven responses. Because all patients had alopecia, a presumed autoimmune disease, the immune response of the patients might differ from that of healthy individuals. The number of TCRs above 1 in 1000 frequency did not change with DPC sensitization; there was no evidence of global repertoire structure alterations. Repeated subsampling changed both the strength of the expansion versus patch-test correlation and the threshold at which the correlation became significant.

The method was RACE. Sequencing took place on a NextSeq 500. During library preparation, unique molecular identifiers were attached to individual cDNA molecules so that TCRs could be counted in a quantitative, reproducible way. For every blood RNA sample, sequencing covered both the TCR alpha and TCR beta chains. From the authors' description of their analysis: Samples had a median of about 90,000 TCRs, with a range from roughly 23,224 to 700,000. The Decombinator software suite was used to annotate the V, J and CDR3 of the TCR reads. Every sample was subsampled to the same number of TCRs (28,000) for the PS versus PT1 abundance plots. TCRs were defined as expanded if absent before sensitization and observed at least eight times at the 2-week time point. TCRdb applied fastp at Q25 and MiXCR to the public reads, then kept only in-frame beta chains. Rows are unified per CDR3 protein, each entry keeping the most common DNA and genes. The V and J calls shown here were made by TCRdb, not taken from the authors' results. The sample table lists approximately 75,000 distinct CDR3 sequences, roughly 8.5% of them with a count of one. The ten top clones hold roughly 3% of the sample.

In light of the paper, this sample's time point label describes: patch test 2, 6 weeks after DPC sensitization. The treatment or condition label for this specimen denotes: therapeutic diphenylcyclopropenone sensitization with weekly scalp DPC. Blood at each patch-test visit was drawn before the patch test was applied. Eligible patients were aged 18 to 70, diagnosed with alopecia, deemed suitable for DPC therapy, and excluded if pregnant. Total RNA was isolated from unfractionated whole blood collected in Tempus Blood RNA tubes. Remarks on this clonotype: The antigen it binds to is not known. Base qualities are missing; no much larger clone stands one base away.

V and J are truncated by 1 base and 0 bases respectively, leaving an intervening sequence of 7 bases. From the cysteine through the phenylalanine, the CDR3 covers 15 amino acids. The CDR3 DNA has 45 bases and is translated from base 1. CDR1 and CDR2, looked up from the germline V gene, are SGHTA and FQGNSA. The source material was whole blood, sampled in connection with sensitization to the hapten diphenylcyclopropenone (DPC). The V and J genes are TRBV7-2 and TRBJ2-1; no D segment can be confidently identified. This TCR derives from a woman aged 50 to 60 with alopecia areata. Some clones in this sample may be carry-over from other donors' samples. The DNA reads TGTGCCAGCAGCTTAGACTTGAGCTCCTACAATGAGCAGTTCTTC. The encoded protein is CASSLDLSSYNEQFF.